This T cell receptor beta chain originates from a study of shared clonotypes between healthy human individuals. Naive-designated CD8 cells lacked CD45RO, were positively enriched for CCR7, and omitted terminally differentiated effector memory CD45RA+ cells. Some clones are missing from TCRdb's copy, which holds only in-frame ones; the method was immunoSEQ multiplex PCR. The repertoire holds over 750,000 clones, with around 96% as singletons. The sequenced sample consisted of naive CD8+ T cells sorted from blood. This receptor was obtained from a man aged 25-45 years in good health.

CDR3 loop: CASSLAGTYEAFF. CDR3 bases: TGCGCCAGCAGCTTGGCCGGGACCTATGAAGCTTTCTTT. The V gene is TRBV5-1, the J gene TRBJ1-1, with a possible D match to TRBD1 (5 bases). This CDR3 contains 13 residues. CDR1 and CDR2 (germline): SGHRS, YFSETQ. Trimming removed 0 bases from V and 7 bases from J, with 10 bases in between.